One sample yielded the 24 T cell receptor beta chains listed below, sequenced in a study of cytomegalovirus exposure and HLA in healthy donors. TCRdb's copy holds only in-frame clones and misses some; the assay was immunoSEQ multiplex PCR. This table has 150,000 to 200,000 clones, 85% appearing once. The specimen was PBMCs. These TCRs come from a man aged 18 to 35 in good health and CMV-seropositive.

The chain carries TRBV29-1 and TRBJ2-7; 8 bases map to TRBD2. Germline CDR1 and CDR2: SQVTM and ANQGSEA. This CDR3 has 18 amino acids. J lost 3 bases, V lost 2 bases, and 18 bases had no gene match. This CDR3 is CSVERGGADLRVDYEQYF. In DNA form, the CDR3 reads TGCAGCGTTGAACGGGGGGGCGCGGACCTTCGGGTTGACTACGAGCAGTACTTC.

This clone was observed a handful of times. The chain has TRBV28 and TRBJ1-2, with TRBD1 matching over 7 bases. Trimming took 8 bases from V and 4 from J; bases not matched to a gene: 7. From germline, CDR1 is MDHEN and CDR2 SYDVKM. This CDR3 contains 13 residues. CDR3 DNA sequence: TGTGCCAGCTACGGACAGGACCGCTATGGCTACACCTTC. Its translation is CASYGQDRYGYTF.

The chain links TRBV10-2 to TRBJ2-7, with 9 bases fitting TRBD2. The V segment lost 10 bases and the J segment 2 bases; nucleotides outside the gene matches: 6. Per germline, CDR1 WSHSY and CDR2 SAAADI. CDR3 size: 13 residues. The CDR3 region is CATGLAGPYEQYF. The CDR3 DNA is TGCGCCACCGGGCTAGCGGGACCCTACGAGCAGTACTTC.

This clone appeared once. This sequence joins TRBV7-7 and TRBJ2-1; TRBD2 matches at 7 bases. This CDR3 region has 13 residues. V trimming: 8 bases; J trimming: 2 bases; junction bases outside the gene matches: 3. Looked up from germline, CDR1 is SSHAT and CDR2 is FNYEAQ (reference sequence). The CDR3: CASSSGTYNEQFF. In DNA form, the CDR3 reads TGTGCCAGCTCTAGCGGCACCTACAATGAGCAGTTCTTC.

The chain links TRBV7-6 to TRBJ2-7; 8 bases are shared with TRBD2. Trimming removed 5 bases from V and 3 bases from J; junction bases left unmatched: 3. Germline V gene data show CDR1 as SGHVS and CDR2 as FNYEAQ. This CDR3 is 13 amino acids long. CDR3 nucleotides: TGTGCCAGCAGCCCCAGCGGGGGCTACGAGCAGTACTTC. Protein sequence: CASSPSGGYEQYF.

The gene calls are TRBV28 and TRBJ2-7, with 7 bases lining up with TRBD1. The CDR3 is made up of 16 amino acids. Unmatched junction bases numbered 11, after V lost 6 bases and J lost 0 bases. Germline CDR1 reads MDHEN; CDR2 reads SYDVKM. This chain's CDR3 is CASSTEGRGLSYEQYF. Here the CDR3 DNA reads TGTGCCAGCAGCACAGAGGGAAGGGGGCTCTCCTACGAGCAGTACTTC.

The chain is built from TRBV27 and TRBJ2-1; 10 bases align to TRBD1. The V and J ends lost 6 bases and 5 bases, in that order; junction bases with no gene match: 7. The CDR3 is made up of 15 amino acids. CDR1 and CDR2 from the germline V gene are MNHEY and SMNVEV (reference sequence). For the CDR3, the DNA is TGTGCCAGCAGGGGACAGGGGACACTTCACAATGAGCAGTTCTTC. Translating gives CASRGQGTLHNEQFF.

The chain has TRBV27 and TRBJ2-1, with TRBD2 matching 11 bases. The CDR3 is 15 residues long. Looked up from germline, CDR1 is MNHEY and CDR2 is SMNVEV (reference sequence). J gave up 7 bases and V 5 bases, and 7 bases lay outside the gene matches. The CDR3 is CASSVAGGPWNEQFF. The CDR3 bases are TGTGCCAGCAGTGTAGCGGGAGGGCCTTGGAATGAGCAGTTCTTC.

The chain carries TRBV5-1 and TRBJ2-3; tentatively, D is TRBD1 (5 bases). Germline V gene sequence: CDR1 SGHRS, CDR2 YFSETQ. This CDR3 comprises 15 residues. Trimming pared 5 bases from V and 4 bases from J, leaving 17 bases between. CDR3 DNA sequence: TGCGCCAGCAGTGTCCAGGGCCAGGGTTCAGATACGCAGTATTTT. It yields the protein CASSVQGQGSDTQYF.

The chain couples TRBV6-1 to TRBJ2-7, with 12 bases fitting TRBD2. CDR3 length: 15 residues. V dropped 7 bases and J dropped 4; count of bases not matched to a gene: 8. Germline assignment: CDR1 MNHNS and CDR2 SASEGT. CDR3 protein: CASTPGLAGKYEQYF. DNA of the CDR3: TGTGCCAGCACCCCCGGACTAGCGGGGAAGTACGAGCAGTACTTC.

This rearrangement joins TRBV7-2 to TRBJ1-4; D gene uncertain. This CDR3 region has 15 residues. V gave up 7 bases and J gave up 5 bases, with 17 bases separating them. CDR1 is SGHTA, CDR2 FQGNSA, per germline. The chain's CDR3 is CASTVVGRPNEKLFF. CDR3 nucleotide sequence: TGTGCCAGCACCGTGGTGGGCAGGCCAAATGAAAAACTGTTTTTT.

This chain joins TRBV9 and TRBJ2-2; TRBD2 matches at 8 bases. CDR1 is SGDLS and CDR2 is YYNGEE in the germline V gene. This CDR3 comprises 14 residues. Trimming at V came to 0 bases and at J to 7 bases, leaving 2 bases not matched to a gene. This CDR3 is CASSVGTSGGELFF. DNA of the CDR3: TGTGCCAGCAGCGTAGGTACTAGCGGCGGGGAGCTGTTTTTT.

This clone was detected only once. The chain employs TRBV9 and TRBJ2-3; TRBD1 aligns across 8 bases. This CDR3 has 14 amino acids. Germline CDR1 is SGDLS and CDR2 is YYNGEE. Trimming cost V 4 bases and J 0 bases; bases outside gene matches: 1. CDR3 sequence (DNA): TGTGCCAGCAGCCAGGGGGCAAGCACAGATACGCAGTATTTT. Translation gives CASSQGASTDTQYF.

This rearrangement joins TRBV28 to TRBJ2-3, with a possible D match to TRBD1 (6 bases). Trimming took off 4 bases at V and 2 bases at J, with 7 bases between the two ends. This CDR3 contains 13 residues. CDR1 is MDHEN, CDR2 SYDVKM, per germline. For the CDR3, the DNA is TGTGCCAGCAGTTCAGGGGTCACAGATACGCAGTATTTT. Its translation: CASSSGVTDTQYF.

This chain's CDR3 is CASTAGGPYNEQFF. CDR3 nucleotides: TGTGCCAGCACCGCGGGGGGTCCCTACAATGAGCAGTTCTTC. This chain uses TRBV27 with TRBJ2-1; 8 nucleotides match TRBD2. The CDR3 has 14 amino acids. The trim removed 7 bases at V and 2 bases at J, leaving 4 bases unmatched. The V gene's germline CDR1 is MNHEY and CDR2 SMNVEV (reference sequence).

This clone was counted between two and nine times. This chain joins TRBV12-5 and TRBJ2-5; TRBD1 is a possible D gene (6 bases). The V end lost 5 bases, the J end lost 5 bases, and 15 bases lay between the germline ends. Germline V lookup: CDR1 LGHNT, CDR2 FRNRAP. This CDR3 is built from 14 residues. CDR3 nucleotide sequence: TGTGCTAGTGGTATACAGGGCTTGGGTGAGACCCAGTACTTC. Protein: CASGIQGLGETQYF.

The CDR3 bases are TGTGCCAGCAGTTTCTTCGGGACAGGGGACGAGCAGTACTTC. This codes for CASSFFGTGDEQYF. The rearrangement uses TRBV27 and TRBJ2-7; 10 bases are a match to TRBD1. V lost 3 bases to trimming and J lost 5 bases; unmatched junction nucleotides: 4. Germline V gene sequence: CDR1 MNHEY, CDR2 SMNVEV (reference sequence). This CDR3 comprises 14 residues.

This clone was detected a few times. V usage is TRBV28 and J usage is TRBJ2-2; D gene uncertain. This CDR3 has 13 residues. Trimming left V 2 bases short and J 1 base short, with 2 bases between. The germline gives CDR1 MDHEN, CDR2 SYDVKM. This CDR3 is CASSLQNTGELFF. For the CDR3, the DNA is TGTGCCAGCAGTTTACAGAACACCGGGGAGCTGTTTTTT.

The table lists this clone with a count of one. The gene calls are TRBV10-2 and TRBJ2-7, with a possible D match to TRBD1 (5 bases). The CDR3 runs to 11 residues. V was pared by 6 bases and J by 11 bases, with 14 bases between. Germline V gives CDR1 WSHSY, CDR2 SAAADI. The CDR3 bases are TGCGCCAGCAGAGACAGAGGATGGAAGTACTTC. It encodes CASRDRGWKYF.

The chain employs TRBV19 and TRBJ2-2; tentatively, D is TRBD1 (6 bases). The CDR3 totals 12 residues. Germline CDR1 LNHDA, CDR2 SQIVND (reference sequence). V was cut by 8 bases and J by 9 bases, with 13 bases left in between. CDR3 DNA: TGTGCCAGTGGATACAGGGACCGGGAGCTGTTTTTT. This translates into CASGYRDRELFF.

The chain employs TRBV7-8 and TRBJ1-1; 7 nucleotides line up with TRBD1. With V trimmed by 5 bases and J by 1 base, 7 bases remained unmatched. CDR3 length: 15 amino acids. From germline, CDR1 is SGHVS and CDR2 FQNEAQ. The CDR3 nucleotides are TGTGCCAGCAGCCCGAGGACAGGAGAGAACACTGAAGCTTTCTTT. Protein product: CASSPRTGENTEAFF.

A single count supports this clone. V gene TRBV4-2 combines with J gene TRBJ2-1; 14 nucleotides align to TRBD2. J gave up 12 bases and V 0 bases, and 22 bases lay outside the gene matches. This CDR3 spans 21 amino acids. Germline V gene data show CDR1 as LGHNA and CDR2 as YNFKEQ. CDR3: CASSQDLRGTGGGLAGVGQFF. The CDR3 nucleotides are TGTGCCAGCAGCCAAGATCTCAGGGGGACAGGGGGGGGACTAGCGGGAGTAGGGCAGTTCTTC.

Concerning this clone: The same CDR3 can be traced to other DNA sequences in this sample. The chain joins TRBV5-6 to TRBJ1-2, with TRBD1 matching 7 bases. Looked up from germline, CDR1 is SGHDT and CDR2 is YYEEEE. The junction had 3 bases not matched to a gene; V was cut back by 1 base and J by 6 bases. CDR3 size: 13 residues. The CDR3 reads CASSLRQGDGYTF. The DNA for the CDR3 is TGTGCCAGCAGCTTGAGGCAGGGGGATGGCTACACCTTC.

This clone was picked up one time. The chain uses TRBV2 and TRBJ2-5, with a tentative D call TRBD2 (5 bases). V was cut by 8 bases and J by 6 bases, with 13 bases left in between. The V gene's germline CDR1 is SNHLY and CDR2 FYNNEI. CDR3 length equals 12 residues. The CDR3 nucleotides are TGTGCCAGCCAAGCTTCGGGAAAGACCCAGTACTTC. Residues: CASQASGKTQYF.